The 21 T cell receptor beta chains below were found in one sample sequenced in a study of control samples from healthy donors and cancer patients. Produced via immunoSEQ multiplex PCR; TCRdb's table is partial and in-frame only. The data hold about 270,000 clones, with more than 65% observed a single time. The sample consisted of PBMCs. The origin of the receptors is a woman aged 55-69 years with lung cancer.

The genes are TRBV2 and TRBJ2-1; the match to TRBD2 covers 10 bases. V shed 4 bases and J 7 bases; nucleotides not matched to a gene: 10. The CDR3 has 16 residues. The germline gives CDR1 SNHLY, CDR2 FYNNEI. The CDR3 DNA follows: TGTGCCAGCAGTGGGGGTCGGTCTAGCGGGAGAAATGAGCAGTTCTTC. This codes for CASSGGRSSGRNEQFF.

The chain uses TRBV10-1 and TRBJ1-1; tentative D call: TRBD1 (6 bases). The CDR3 totals 14 residues. Germline V gene lookup returns CDR1 WNHNN and CDR2 SYGVQD (reference sequence). V dropped 6 bases and J dropped 4 bases, with 15 bases sitting between them. The CDR3 region is CASSVRRGGTEAFF. CDR3 DNA sequence: TGCGCCAGCAGCGTGAGACGAGGGGGCACTGAAGCTTTCTTT.

The V gene is TRBV2, the J gene TRBJ1-6; 7 positions agree with TRBD1. Trimming removed 7 bases from V and 0 bases from J; junction bases left unmatched: 6. CDR1 and CDR2 from the germline V gene are SNHLY and FYNNEI. This CDR3 region has 16 residues. The chain's CDR3 is CASIDREGSYNSPLHF. In nucleotides, the CDR3 is TGTGCCAGCATCGACAGGGAAGGCTCCTATAATTCACCCCTCCACTTT.

The CDR3 sequence is CAISEPGLAGNEQFF. CDR3 coding DNA: TGTGCCATCAGTGAGCCGGGACTAGCGGGCAATGAGCAGTTCTTC. This chain joins TRBV10-3 and TRBJ2-1; 12 bases are a match to TRBD2. Trimming at V came to 2 bases and at J to 6 bases, leaving 2 bases not matched to a gene. Germline assignment: CDR1 ENHRY and CDR2 SYGVKD. This CDR3 has 15 residues.

The genes are TRBV5-1 and TRBJ1-2, with 8 bases identical to TRBD1. Germline CDR1 and CDR2: SGHRS and YFSETQ. This CDR3 is 18 amino acids long. After removal of 0 bases from V and 6 bases from J, the junction contained 16 bases not matched to a gene. Here the CDR3 DNA reads TGCGCCAGCAGCTTGGGCGCAGGGGGCTGGTTGAGTCCTGATGGCTACACCTTC. Translation gives CASSLGAGGWLSPDGYTF.

The chain employs TRBV5-4 and TRBJ2-5; TRBD2 agrees at 11 bases. There are 16 residues in the CDR3. CDR1 SGHNT and CDR2 YYREEE come from the germline V gene (reference sequence). V gave up 0 bases and J gave up 2 bases; unmatched junction bases: 3. The CDR3 DNA reads TGTGCCAGCAGCTTGGGGGCTAGCGGGGGGCAAGAGACCCAGTACTTC. Amino acids: CASSLGASGGQETQYF.

The chain employs TRBV19 and TRBJ1-5; no clear D. V was shortened by 11 bases and J by 3 bases, with 14 bases between the two germline ends. Germline V gene sequence: CDR1 LNHDA, CDR2 SQIVND (reference sequence). The CDR3 is made up of 13 amino acids. CDR3 protein: CAALDRNNQPQHF. The CDR3 DNA is TGTGCCGCATTGGACCGTAACAATCAGCCCCAGCATTTT.

The chain has TRBV27 and TRBJ1-1, with D possibly TRBD1 on 6 matching bases. V was pared by 8 bases and J by 1 base, with 17 bases between. The CDR3 has 15 residues. Germline CDR1 MNHEY, CDR2 SMNVEV (reference sequence). In DNA, the CDR3 is TGTGCCAGCGGGACCCGGGGAGGGGGGAACACTGAAGCTTTCTTT. This sequence encodes CASGTRGGGNTEAFF.

The rearrangement uses TRBV30 and TRBJ1-6; 7 bases line up with TRBD1. V lost 6 bases and J lost 14; bases outside the gene matches: 13. Germline V lookup: CDR1 GTSNPN, CDR2 SVGIG (reference sequence). The CDR3 covers 13 residues. This CDR3 is CACQPGGTETLHF. The CDR3 DNA is TGTGCCTGCCAGCCTGGGGGGACAGAGACCCTCCACTTT.

The rearrangement uses TRBV9 and TRBJ2-3; 9 bases line up with TRBD2. V lost 5 bases and J lost 3; bases outside the gene matches: 25. The CDR3 has 21 residues. Germline CDR1 is SGDLS and CDR2 is YYNGEE. Here the CDR3 reads CASSPLISTSGFSGGTDTQYF. The CDR3 region has the DNA TGTGCCAGCAGTCCGCTCATTTCGACTAGCGGATTCTCCGGAGGAACAGATACGCAGTATTTT.

The chain employs TRBV5-1 and TRBJ1-1, with D possibly matching TRBD1 (5 bases). Germline values: CDR1 SGHRS, CDR2 YFSETQ. The ends were cut back, 2 bases at V and 2 bases at J, with 10 bases in the middle. The CDR3 has 14 amino acids. CDR3 nucleotides: TGCGCCAGCAGCTTCCAGGGTTCTAACACTGAAGCTTTCTTT. It translates to CASSFQGSNTEAFF. Full variable domain (missing parts from reference TRBV5-1 and TRBJ1-1): KAGVTQTPRYLIKTRGQQVTLSCSPISGHRSVSWYQQTPGQGLQFLFEYFSETQRNKGNFPGRFSGRQFSNSRSEMNVSTLELGDSALYLCASSFQGSNTEAFFGQGTRLTVV.

The chain has TRBV7-9 and TRBJ1-2; D ambiguous. This CDR3 is built from 12 residues. Germline V gene data show CDR1 as SEHNR and CDR2 as FQNEAQ (reference sequence). Trimming cost V 5 bases and J 8 bases, with 12 bases left between them. CDR3 nucleotides: TGTGCCAGCAGCCCCCCCGACGGAGGCTACACCTTC. Its protein product is CASSPPDGGYTF.

A single count supports this clone. This chain connects TRBV19 to TRBJ1-5; D is unresolved. Germline V gene sequence: CDR1 LNHDA, CDR2 SQIVND (reference sequence). The CDR3 contains 14 residues. V gave up 1 base and J gave up 6 bases, with 10 bases separating them. CDR3 DNA: TGTGCCAGTAGTATAGGGGTGGGAGGTCAGCCCCAGCATTTT. Protein: CASSIGVGGQPQHF.

This chain uses TRBV29-1 with TRBJ2-3, with D tentatively TRBD1 (6 bases). The CDR3 contains 13 residues. Germline lookup yields CDR1 SQVTM and CDR2 ANQGSEA. Trimming pared 6 bases from V and 1 base from J, leaving 11 bases between. The CDR3 sequence: CSVPGQRTDTQYF. CDR3 in DNA: TGCAGCGTCCCGGGACAACGCACAGATACGCAGTATTTT.

In DNA, the CDR3 is TGTGCCAGCAGTGAGTCGGCGGGGGTTAACTATGGCTACACCTTC. Protein: CASSESAGVNYGYTF. The gene calls are TRBV6-1 and TRBJ1-2; tentative D call: TRBD1 (5 bases). CDR1 MNHNS and CDR2 SASEGT come from the germline V gene. The CDR3 totals 15 residues. Trimming stripped 3 bases from V and 1 base from J, with 12 bases between.

The V gene is TRBV19, the J gene TRBJ2-7, with 7 bases matching TRBD1. V was clipped by 3 bases and J by 5 bases; unmatched bases: 4. The CDR3 consists of 13 residues. CDR1 is LNHDA, CDR2 SQIVND, per germline (reference sequence). The CDR3 DNA follows: TGTGCCAGTAGTATTCGGACAGGCCACGAGCAGTACTTC. Amino acids: CASSIRTGHEQYF.

The CDR3 loop is CSVEDAGTEAFF. Written as DNA, the CDR3 is TGCAGCGTTGAAGATGCGGGCACTGAAGCTTTCTTT. The chain recombines TRBV29-1 with TRBJ1-1; D gene uncertain. The CDR3 is 12 residues long. Germline V lookup: CDR1 SQVTM, CDR2 ANQGSEA. Trimming pared 0 bases from V and 4 bases from J, leaving 6 bases between. Drawing the rest from reference TRBV29-1 and TRBJ1-1, the complete variable domain is SAVISQKPSRDICQRGTSLTIQCQVDSQVTMMFWYRQQPGQSLTLIATANQGSEATYESGFVIDKFPISRPNLTFSTLTVSNMSPEDSSIYLCSVEDAGTEAFFGQGTRLTVV.

This clone was recorded a few times. J is TRBJ1-1 and V is TRBV7-2, with TRBD1 as a possible D gene (5 bases). The V gene's germline CDR1 is SGHTA and CDR2 FQGNSA. V was cut by 5 bases and J by 8 bases, with 15 bases left in between. The CDR3 is 13 amino acids. CDR3: CASSPGGGQEAFF. The CDR3 DNA reads TGTGCCAGCAGCCCTGGGGGAGGGCAGGAAGCTTTCTTT.

The chain combines TRBV7-3 with TRBJ1-2, with D possibly being TRBD1 (5 bases). Germline lookup yields CDR1 SGHTA and CDR2 FQGTGA. The CDR3 spans 13 residues. The V end was cut by 3 bases, the J end by 3 bases, with 8 bases between. CDR3 DNA sequence: TGTGCCAGCAGCTTCGGGGGAGACTATGGCTACACCTTC. Translation: CASSFGGDYGYTF.

This clone was recorded at least ten times. The gene calls are TRBV19 and TRBJ1-2; D is ambiguous. Germline lookup yields CDR1 LNHDA and CDR2 SQIVND (reference sequence). V shed 2 bases and J shed 1 base, with 5 bases lying between them. The CDR3 is 13 amino acids. The CDR3 DNA sequence: TGTGCCAGTAGTATAAAGATTAACTATGGCTACACCTTC. Protein: CASSIKINYGYTF.

This clone was seen only a few times. V gene TRBV5-1 combines with J gene TRBJ2-1; either TRBD1 or TRBD2 may fit D (6 bases each). This CDR3 has 15 residues. Germline V lookup: CDR1 SGHRS, CDR2 YFSETQ. V lost 0 bases to trimming and J lost 8 bases, with 15 bases between them. CDR3 amino acids: CASSLVGGLTDEQFF. The CDR3 DNA is TGCGCCAGCAGCTTGGTAGGGGGGTTGACGGATGAGCAGTTCTTC.